The T cell receptor (beta chain) described here comes from a study of T cells in Graves' hyperthyroidism and ophthalmopathy. Researchers took RNA transcripts and amplified the TCR beta CDR3 regions from them. During a first-round RT-PCR of the TCR CDR3, the HTBI primer set was used. One entry per CDR3 protein results from TCRdb running MiXCR on the multiplex PCR reads. The data show some 500,000 distinct CDR3 sequences, with around 15% seen just once and 17% held by the top ten. Germline loops: CDR1 SGHRS, CDR2 YFSETQ. The CDR3 consists of 12 residues. With V trimmed by 2 bases and J by 9 bases, 0 bases remained unmatched. This clonotype was recorded at least ten times.

This chain connects TRBV5-1 to TRBJ2-1; 9 bases map to TRBD2. The source of this sequence is a woman in her late teens or twenties with Graves' hyperthyroidism. Input material: blood. The CDR3 nucleotides read TGCGCCAGCAGCTTTAGCGGGGGTGAGCAGTTCTTC. It is translated as CASSFSGGEQFF.